This T cell receptor (beta chain) came from a study of control samples from healthy donors and cancer patients. V dropped 6 bases and J dropped 4; count of bases not matched to a gene: 7. Germline-derived CDR1 and CDR2 are LNHDA and SQIVND (reference sequence). This CDR3 comprises 15 residues. Only in-frame clones appear in the TCRdb table, and some are missing; sequencing was by immunoSEQ multiplex PCR. The sample records fewer than 45,000 clones, 80% to 95% being singletons. The sample comprised PBMCs. The receptor was isolated from a woman between 40 and 55 years old with head and neck cancer. The genes are TRBV19 and TRBJ1-5, with 9 bases fitting TRBD1. This CDR3 is CASRGQGPVNQPQHF. CDR3 sequence (DNA): TGTGCCAGTAGGGGACAGGGTCCCGTAAATCAGCCCCAGCATTTT. Drawing the rest from reference TRBV19 and TRBJ1-5, the complete variable domain is DGGITQSPKYLFRKEGQNVTLSCEQNLNHDAMYWYRQDPGQGLRLIYYSQIVNDFQKGDIAEGYSVSREKKESFPLTVTSAQKNPTAFYLCASRGQGPVNQPQHFGDGTRLSIL.